This TCR beta chain was retrieved from a study of blood T cell repertoires in COVID-19. Trimming cost V 0 bases and J 3 bases; bases outside gene matches: 6. Germline CDR1 reads SGHVS; CDR2 reads FQNEAQ. This CDR3 is built from 17 residues. Recovered status applied to Cohort 3 donors who had two consecutive negative PCRs. It also applied to those with clearance or with symptom resolution. Per the study methods: How many nucleated cells were present was estimated from reference gene primer amplification. Profiling relied on immunoSEQ multiplex PCR, and the TCRdb table lists in-frame clones only, not all of them. From that table come the V and J calls and clone size; the DNA was used to work out D and trimming. The sample records about 300,000 clones, approximately 90% being singletons.

The material sequenced was PBMCs or T cells enriched from blood (not recorded which). The sequence was collected from a man aged 25-45 years who had recovered from COVID-19. The chain recombines TRBV7-8 with TRBJ1-5, with 9 bases matching TRBD1. The CDR3 DNA is TGTGCCAGCAGCTTAGCGTATGGGACAGGGAACAATCAGCCCCAGCATTTT. This translates into CASSLAYGTGNNQPQHF. Full variable domain (missing parts from reference TRBV7-8 and TRBJ1-5): GAGVSQSPRYKVAKRGQDVALRCDPISGHVSLFWYQQALGQGPEFLTYFQNEAQLDKSGLPSDRFFAERPEGSVSTLKIQRTQQEDSAVYLCASSLAYGTGNNQPQHFGDGTRLSIL.